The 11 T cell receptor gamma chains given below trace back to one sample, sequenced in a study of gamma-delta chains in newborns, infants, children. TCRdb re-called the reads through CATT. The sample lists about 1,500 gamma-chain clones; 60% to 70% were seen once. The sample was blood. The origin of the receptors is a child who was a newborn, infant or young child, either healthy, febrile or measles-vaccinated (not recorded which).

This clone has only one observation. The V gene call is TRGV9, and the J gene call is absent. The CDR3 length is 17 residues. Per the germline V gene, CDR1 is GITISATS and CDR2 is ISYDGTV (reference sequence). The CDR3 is CALWEVGKELGKKIKVF. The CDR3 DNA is TGTGCCTTGTGGGAGGTGGGGAAAGAGTTGGGCAAAAAAATAAAGGTATTT.

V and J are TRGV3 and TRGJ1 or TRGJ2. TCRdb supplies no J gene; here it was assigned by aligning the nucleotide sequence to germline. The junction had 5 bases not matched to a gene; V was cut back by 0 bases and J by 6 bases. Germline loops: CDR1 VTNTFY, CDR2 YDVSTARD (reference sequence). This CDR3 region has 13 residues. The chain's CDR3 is CATWDRRAYKKLF. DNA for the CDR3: TGTGCCACCTGGGACAGGCGGGCTTATAAGAAACTCTTT.

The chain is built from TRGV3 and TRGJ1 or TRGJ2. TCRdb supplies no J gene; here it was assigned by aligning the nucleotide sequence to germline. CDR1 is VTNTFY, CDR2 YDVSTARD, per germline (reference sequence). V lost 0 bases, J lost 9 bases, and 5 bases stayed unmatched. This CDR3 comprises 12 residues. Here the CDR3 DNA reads TGTGCCACCTGGGACAGGCCGGGTAAGAAACTCTTT. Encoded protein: CATWDRPGKKLF.

CDR3 residues: CATWDRRVKLF. As DNA, the CDR3 is TGTGCCACCTGGGACAGGCGGGTGAAACTCTTT. The chain recombines TRGV5 with TRGJ1 or TRGJ2. TCRdb gives no J gene; it was assigned here by matching the DNA to germline. Germline loops: CDR1 VINAFY, CDR2 YDVSNSKD. J lost 12 bases, V lost 0 bases, and 5 bases had no gene match. The CDR3 runs 11 residues.

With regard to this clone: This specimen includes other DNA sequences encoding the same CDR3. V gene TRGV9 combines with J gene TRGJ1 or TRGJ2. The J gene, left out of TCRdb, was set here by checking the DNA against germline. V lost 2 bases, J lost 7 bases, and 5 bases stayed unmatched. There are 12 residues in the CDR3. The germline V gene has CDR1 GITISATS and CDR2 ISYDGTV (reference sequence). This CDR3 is CALWEEGYKKLF. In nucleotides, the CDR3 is TGTGCCTTGTGGGAGGAGGGGTATAAGAAACTCTTT.

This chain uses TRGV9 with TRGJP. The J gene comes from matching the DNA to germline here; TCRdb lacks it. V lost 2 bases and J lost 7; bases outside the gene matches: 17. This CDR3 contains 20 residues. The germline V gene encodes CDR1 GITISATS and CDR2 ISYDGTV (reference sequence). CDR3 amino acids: CALWEAQALKSELGKKIKVF. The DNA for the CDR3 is TGTGCCTTGTGGGAGGCGCAAGCCCTCAAGTCGGAGTTGGGCAAAAAAATCAAGGTATTT.

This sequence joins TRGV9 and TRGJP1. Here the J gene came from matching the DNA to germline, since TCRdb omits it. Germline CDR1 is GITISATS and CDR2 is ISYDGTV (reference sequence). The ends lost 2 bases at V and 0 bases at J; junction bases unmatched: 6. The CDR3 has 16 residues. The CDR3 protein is CALWEGIDTTGWFKIF. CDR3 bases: TGTGCCTTGTGGGAGGGCATCGATACCACTGGTTGGTTCAAGATATTT.

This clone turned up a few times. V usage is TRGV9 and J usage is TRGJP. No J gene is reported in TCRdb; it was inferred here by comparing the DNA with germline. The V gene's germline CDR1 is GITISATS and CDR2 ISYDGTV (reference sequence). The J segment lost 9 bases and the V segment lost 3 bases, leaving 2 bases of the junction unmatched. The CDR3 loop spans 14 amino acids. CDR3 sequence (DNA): TGTGCCTTGTGGGAGATGTTGGGCAAAAAAATCAAGGTATTT. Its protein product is CALWEMLGKKIKVF.

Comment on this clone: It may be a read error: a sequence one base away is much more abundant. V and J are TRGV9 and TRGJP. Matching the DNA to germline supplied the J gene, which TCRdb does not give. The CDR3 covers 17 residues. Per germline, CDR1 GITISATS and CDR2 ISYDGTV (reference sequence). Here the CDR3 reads CALWEVRQELGEKIKVF. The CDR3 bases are TGTGCCTTGTGGGAGGTGCGGCAAGAGTTGGGCGAAAAAATCAAGGTATTT.

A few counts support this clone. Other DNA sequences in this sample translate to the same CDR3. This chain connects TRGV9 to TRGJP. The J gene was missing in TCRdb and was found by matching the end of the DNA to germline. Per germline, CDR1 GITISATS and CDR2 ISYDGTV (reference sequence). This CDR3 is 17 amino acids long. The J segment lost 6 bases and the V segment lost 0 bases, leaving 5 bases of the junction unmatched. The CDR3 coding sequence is TGTGCCTTGTGGGAGGTGCTTGGAGAGTTGGGCAAAAAAATCAAGGTATTT. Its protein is CALWEVLGELGKKIKVF.

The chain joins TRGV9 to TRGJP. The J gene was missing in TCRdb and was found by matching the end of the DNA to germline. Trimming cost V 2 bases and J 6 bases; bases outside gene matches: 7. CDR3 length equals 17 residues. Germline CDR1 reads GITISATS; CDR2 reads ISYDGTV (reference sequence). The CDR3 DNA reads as TGTGCCTTGTGGGAGGCACCCTCAGAGTTGGGCAAAAAAATCAAGGTATTT. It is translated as CALWEAPSELGKKIKVF.